Below, 18 T cell receptor beta chains from the same sample are listed, as sequenced in a study of neurological immune-mediated disorders. From the 5' RACE reads, TCRdb called clonotypes with MiXCR, one entry per CDR3 protein. In the table there are around 16,000 distinct CDR3 sequences, 3.5% of which are singletons. The specimen sequenced was CD8+ T cells from blood. The receptor source for this set is a woman aged 40-49 years in good health.

J is TRBJ2-1 and V is TRBV7-8; TRBD1 matches at 9 bases. This CDR3 has 16 residues. The germline CDR1 and CDR2 sequences are SGHVS and FQNEAQ. V lost 4 bases and J lost 6; bases outside the gene matches: 10. CDR3 in amino acids: CASSSPWTGEGNEQFF. The CDR3 bases are TGTGCCAGCAGCTCCCCTTGGACAGGGGAAGGCAATGAGCAGTTCTTC.

Ten or more counts support this clonotype. The chain recombines TRBV6-6 with TRBJ2-3, with D tentatively TRBD2 (5 bases). Germline V CDR1 and CDR2: MNHNY, SVGAGI (reference sequence). V was trimmed by 10 bases and J by 0 bases, leaving 20 bases between them. The CDR3 spans 16 residues. The CDR3 protein is CATLPHSGYSTDTQYF. As DNA, the CDR3 is TGTGCCACCCTACCACACAGCGGATATAGCACAGATACGCAGTATTTT.

This clonotype was detected ten times or more. V and J are TRBV4-2 and TRBJ1-1; D may be TRBD1 (6 bases). Trimming stripped 7 bases from V and 4 bases from J, with 22 bases between. Per germline, CDR1 LGHNA and CDR2 YNFKEQ. CDR3 length: 16 residues. CDR3: CASTPMGAARFTEAFF. Here the CDR3 DNA reads TGTGCCAGCACCCCGATGGGGGCGGCGAGGTTCACTGAAGCTTTCTTT.

This clonotype was observed many times. The V gene is TRBV5-6, the J gene TRBJ2-3; TRBD2 aligns across 9 bases. Per germline, CDR1 SGHDT and CDR2 YYEEEE. This CDR3 region has 15 residues. With 0 bases clipped from V and 4 bases from J, the junction kept 3 bases outside the gene matches. The CDR3 here is CASSLELAGPDTQYF. The CDR3 region has the DNA TGTGCCAGCAGCTTGGAGCTAGCGGGACCAGATACGCAGTATTTT.

This clonotype was observed at least ten times. This chain links TRBV5-1 with TRBJ2-3; 9 bases map to TRBD2. The length of the CDR3 is 16 residues. With V trimmed by 2 bases and J by 2 bases, 6 bases remained unmatched. From germline, CDR1 is SGHRS and CDR2 YFSETQ. The CDR3 sequence is CASSFSTSGLTDTQYF. CDR3 DNA sequence: TGCGCCAGCAGCTTTTCGACTAGCGGCCTCACAGATACGCAGTATTTT.

This clonotype was recorded at least ten times. This chain connects TRBV6-5 to TRBJ2-1; the D gene is possibly TRBD2 (5 bases). V was cut by 6 bases and J by 2 bases, with 14 bases left in between. The CDR3 has 15 residues. The V gene's germline CDR1 is MNHEY and CDR2 SVGAGI. The CDR3 here is CASRRATQPYNEQFF. For the CDR3, the DNA is TGTGCCAGCAGGCGGGCCACCCAGCCCTACAATGAGCAGTTCTTC.

This clonotype was observed at least ten times. The rearrangement uses TRBV6-2 or TRBV6-3 and TRBJ2-7, with 7 bases identical to TRBD1. V lost 5 bases and J lost 7; bases outside the gene matches: 11. CDR1 and CDR2 (germline): MNHEY, SVGEGT. The CDR3 is 14 amino acids. The chain's CDR3 is CASSEPDRRREQYF. The DNA of the CDR3 is TGTGCCAGCAGTGAACCGGACAGGAGGAGGGAGCAGTACTTC.

This clonotype was seen many times. The gene calls are TRBV14 and TRBJ2-4; maybe TRBD2 (6 bases). Trimming stripped 2 bases from V and 0 bases from J, with 11 bases between. The CDR3 covers 16 residues. Germline V CDR1 and CDR2: SGHDN, FVKESK. The CDR3 DNA follows: TGTGCCAGCAGCCAATCGATCGGGAGAGCCAAAAACATTCAGTACTTC. This gives the protein CASSQSIGRAKNIQYF.

Ten or more counts support this clonotype. This rearrangement joins TRBV27 to TRBJ2-1; 7 bases fit TRBD1. From germline, CDR1 is MNHEY and CDR2 SMNVEV (reference sequence). This CDR3 has 14 amino acids. Unmatched junction bases numbered 4, after V lost 6 bases and J lost 2 bases. The CDR3 sequence is CASSTGAPYNEQFF. The CDR3 DNA reads TGTGCCAGCAGCACAGGGGCCCCCTACAATGAGCAGTTCTTC.

The table lists this clonotype with many counts. V gene TRBV6-4 combines with J gene TRBJ2-1; 11 nucleotides match TRBD2. J lost 5 bases, V lost 3 bases, and 6 bases had no gene match. The CDR3 totals 16 residues. Per the germline V gene, CDR1 is MRHNA and CDR2 is SNTAGT. The CDR3 DNA follows: TGTGCCAGCAGTGAACAGGGGACTAGCGGAGACAATGAGCAGTTCTTC. Amino acids: CASSEQGTSGDNEQFF.

This clonotype was detected many times. The chain is built from TRBV7-9 and TRBJ2-5; TRBD1 might be the D (5 bases). Trimming removed 6 bases at V and 4 bases at J, with 18 bases between. CDR3 size: 15 residues. Germline lookup yields CDR1 SEHNR and CDR2 FQNEAQ (reference sequence). This CDR3 is CASRVGGRERETQYF. The CDR3 bases are TGTGCCAGCAGGGTTGGTGGCAGGGAACGAGAGACCCAGTACTTC.

This clonotype was seen repeatedly, ten times or more. This chain links TRBV3-1 with TRBJ2-7; possible D gene TRBD2, 6 bases. Germline V gene sequence: CDR1 LGHDT, CDR2 YNNKEL (reference sequence). Trimming left V 4 bases short and J 0 bases short, with 19 bases between. The CDR3 is 17 amino acids. As DNA, the CDR3 is TGTGCCAGCAGCCCGGCCTTCGCGGGACCCAGCTCCTACGAGCAGTACTTC. The encoded protein is CASSPAFAGPSSYEQYF.

This clonotype was seen at least ten times. The rearrangement uses TRBV29-1 and TRBJ2-2; D unclear. This CDR3 comprises 11 residues. Germline V gives CDR1 SQVTM, CDR2 ANQGSEA. The V gene lost 5 bases and the J gene lost 3 bases, with 4 bases spanning the gap. The CDR3 bases are TGCAGCGTTCTGGACACCGGGGAGCTGTTTTTT. Translating it yields CSVLDTGELFF.

This clonotype was counted at least ten times. CDR3: CASSSSKGYEQYF. CDR3 bases: TGTGCCAGTAGTTCCTCCAAAGGCTACGAGCAGTACTTC. The chain carries TRBV19 and TRBJ2-7; no reliable D call. Trimming left V 5 bases short and J 3 bases short, with 11 bases between. Germline V CDR1 and CDR2: LNHDA, SQIVND (reference sequence). The CDR3 length is 13 residues.

This clonotype showed up many times. The chain couples TRBV28 to TRBJ2-1, with 10 positions matching TRBD2. V lost 3 bases to trimming and J lost 9 bases; unmatched junction nucleotides: 14. The CDR3 covers 17 residues. Germline loops: CDR1 MDHEN, CDR2 SYDVKM. Here the CDR3 reads CASSFPLLAGGLGEQFF. CDR3 DNA sequence: TGTGCCAGCAGTTTCCCCCTGTTAGCGGGAGGTCTCGGTGAGCAGTTCTTC.

There are many counts of this clonotype. The chain is built from TRBV27 and TRBJ2-6; D not resolved. Deletions cut 2 bases from V and 4 bases from J, with 15 bases between. This CDR3 is built from 17 residues. Germline CDR1 is MNHEY and CDR2 is SMNVEV (reference sequence). For the CDR3, the DNA is TGTGCCAGCAGTTTAGACTCCTCAGCTGCAGGGGCCAACGTCCTGACTTTC. As protein: CASSLDSSAAGANVLTF.

The chain links TRBV19 to TRBJ1-1; D is unclear. Trimming took off 6 bases at V and 1 base at J, with 3 bases between the two ends. Germline V CDR1 and CDR2: LNHDA, SQIVND (reference sequence). CDR3 length: 11 amino acids. The CDR3 DNA sequence: TGTGCCAGTAGGGCGAACACTGAAGCTTTCTTT. It codes for CASRANTEAFF.

This clonotype was seen many times. The chain links TRBV20-1 to TRBJ2-2; 9 nucleotides line up with TRBD2. Trimming cost V 5 bases and J 6 bases; bases outside gene matches: 10. Germline CDR1 DFQATT, CDR2 SNEGSKA (reference sequence). The CDR3 is 15 amino acids. The CDR3 region is CSARVRREGSGELFF. CDR3 DNA sequence: TGCAGTGCTCGAGTGCGGCGGGAGGGTTCCGGGGAGCTGTTTTTT.